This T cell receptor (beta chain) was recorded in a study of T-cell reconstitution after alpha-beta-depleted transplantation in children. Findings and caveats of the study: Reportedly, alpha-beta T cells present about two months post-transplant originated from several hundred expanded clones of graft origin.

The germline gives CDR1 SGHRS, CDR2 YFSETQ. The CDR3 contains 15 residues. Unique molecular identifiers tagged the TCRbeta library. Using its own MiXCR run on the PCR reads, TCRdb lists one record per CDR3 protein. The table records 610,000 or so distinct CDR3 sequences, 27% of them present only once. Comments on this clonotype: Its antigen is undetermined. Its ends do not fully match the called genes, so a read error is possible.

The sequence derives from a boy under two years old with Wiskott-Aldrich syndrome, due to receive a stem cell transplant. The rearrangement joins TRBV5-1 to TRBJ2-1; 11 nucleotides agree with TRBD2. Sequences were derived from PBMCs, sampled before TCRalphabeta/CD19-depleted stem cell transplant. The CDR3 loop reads CASSLLAGGGNEQFF. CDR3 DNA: TGTGCCAGCAGTTTGTTAGCGGGAGGGGGCAATGAGCAGTTCTTC. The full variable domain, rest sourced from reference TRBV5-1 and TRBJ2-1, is KAGVTQTPRYLIKTRGQQVTLSCSPISGHRSVSWYQQTPGQGLQFLFEYFSETQRNKGNFPGRFSGRQFSNSRSEMNVSTLELGDSALYLCASSLLAGGGNEQFFGPGTRLTVL.